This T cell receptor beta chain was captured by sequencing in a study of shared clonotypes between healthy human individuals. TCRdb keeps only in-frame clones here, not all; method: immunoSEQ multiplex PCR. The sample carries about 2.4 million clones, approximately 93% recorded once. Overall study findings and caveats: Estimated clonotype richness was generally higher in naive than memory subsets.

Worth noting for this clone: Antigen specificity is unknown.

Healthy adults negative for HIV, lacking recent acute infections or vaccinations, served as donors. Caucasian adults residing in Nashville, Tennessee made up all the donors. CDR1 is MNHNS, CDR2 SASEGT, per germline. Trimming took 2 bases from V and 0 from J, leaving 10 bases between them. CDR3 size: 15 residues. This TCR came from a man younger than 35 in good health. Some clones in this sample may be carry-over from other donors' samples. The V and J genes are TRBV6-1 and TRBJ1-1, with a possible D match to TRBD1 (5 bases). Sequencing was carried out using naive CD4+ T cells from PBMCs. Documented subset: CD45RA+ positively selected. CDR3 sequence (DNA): TGTGCCAGCAGTGAATATGGGACGGTGAACACTGAAGCTTTCTTT. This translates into CASSEYGTVNTEAFF.